The clone carrying this TCR beta chain is a singleton in its sample. Measured with immunoSEQ multiplex PCR; TCRdb has only the in-frame clones, and not every one. This sample carries about 180,000 clones, roughly 88% of them seen once, and the ten largest clones take 7% to 10%. The sample comes from a study of blood T cell repertoires in COVID-19. Study-level information: The origin of the acute and convalescent COVID-19 samples was the United States, Italy and Spain. Nucleic acid was either cDNA or gDNA, and it came from T cells, B-cell-depleted T cells, or PBMCs.

Germline V gives CDR1 SGHTA, CDR2 FQGTGA. This CDR3 is 19 amino acids long. Trimming removed 2 bases from V and 2 bases from J; junction bases left unmatched: 7. All recovered Cohort 3 donors got two negative PCRs, got clearance, or saw symptom resolution. The V gene is TRBV7-3, the J gene TRBJ2-2, with 14 bases fitting TRBD2. Sequencing was performed on PBMCs or T cells enriched from blood (not recorded which). The sequence came from a woman younger than 45 who had recovered from COVID-19. CDR3 sequence reads: CASSLVPGLAGGNTGELFF. The CDR3 bases are TGTGCCAGCAGCTTAGTTCCTGGACTAGCGGGAGGAAACACCGGGGAGCTGTTTTTT.